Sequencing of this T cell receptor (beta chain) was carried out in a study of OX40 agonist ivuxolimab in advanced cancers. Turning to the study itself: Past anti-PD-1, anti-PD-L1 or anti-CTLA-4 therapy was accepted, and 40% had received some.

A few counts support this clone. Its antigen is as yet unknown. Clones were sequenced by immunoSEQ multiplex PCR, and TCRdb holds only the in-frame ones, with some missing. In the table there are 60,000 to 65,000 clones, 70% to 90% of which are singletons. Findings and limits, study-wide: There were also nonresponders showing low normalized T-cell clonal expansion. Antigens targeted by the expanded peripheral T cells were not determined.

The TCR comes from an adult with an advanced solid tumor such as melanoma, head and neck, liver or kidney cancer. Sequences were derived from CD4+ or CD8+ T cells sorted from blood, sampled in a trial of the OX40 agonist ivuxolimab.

Here the CDR3 DNA reads TGCGCCAGCTCCTCAGGGGAGGTGGGTGAGACCCAGTACTTC. Translated, it gives CASSSGEVGETQYF. The chain recombines TRBV5-1 with TRBJ2-5; tentatively, D is TRBD1 or TRBD2 (6 bases each). Trimming removed 7 bases from V and 5 bases from J, with 18 bases in between. The CDR3 totals 14 residues. Germline V lookup: CDR1 SGHRS, CDR2 YFSETQ.